The entry that follows covers one T cell receptor (beta chain) sequence. Assay used: immunoSEQ multiplex PCR; TCRdb lists only in-frame clones, some missing. The table records about 26,000 clones, about 85% of them present only once. The V gene's germline CDR1 is SGHRS and CDR2 YFSETQ. The CDR3 loop spans 16 amino acids. Trimming cost V 0 bases and J 5 bases; bases outside gene matches: 5. The source of the sample is a study of blood T cell repertoires in COVID-19. This rearrangement joins TRBV5-1 to TRBJ2-3; TRBD1 aligns across 11 bases. The sequence came from a man over 45 with active or convalescent COVID-19. Sequenced input: peripheral blood. The DNA for the CDR3 is TGCGCCAGCAGCTTGGGTGGACAGGGGGCGAAAGATACGCAGTATTTT. It yields the protein CASSLGGQGAKDTQYF. The whole variable domain, filled in from reference TRBV5-1 and TRBJ2-3, reads KAGVTQTPRYLIKTRGQQVTLSCSPISGHRSVSWYQQTPGQGLQFLFEYFSETQRNKGNFPGRFSGRQFSNSRSEMNVSTLELGDSALYLCASSLGGQGAKDTQYFGPGTRLTVL.